The clone carrying this T cell receptor beta chain was observed a few times. Its antigen is unidentified. In the same sample, other DNA sequences code for this CDR3. The authors reverse transcribed all of the isolated RNA, so sequencing captured expressed TCRB transcripts. The protocol was immunoSEQ multiplex PCR, while the TCRdb copy is restricted to in-frame clones and leaves out a portion. Seen here are 450,000 or so clones, about 10% observed once, and the top ten hold 0.045% to 0.06%. Post-sort purity exceeded 95% for all sorted populations. The data derive from a study of beta chain features in type 1 diabetes. Across the study: No patient-donor differences in age, gender, total cells or subset yield. Overall study findings and caveats: Compared to healthy donors, patients appeared to have naive, central memory and Treg TCRB repertoires that were more alike. These data did not resolve whether HLA type affects TCRB rearrangement.

The sequence was obtained from a woman aged 18-35 years in good health. Sequenced material: naive CD4+ T cells from blood.

CDR3 protein: CSVAGATNEKLFF. CDR3 bases: TGCAGCGTGGCGGGGGCAACTAATGAAAAACTGTTTTTT. The chain employs TRBV29-1 and TRBJ1-4, with a tentative D call TRBD1 (5 bases). CDR3 length: 13 residues. Trimming pared 6 bases from V and 0 bases from J, leaving 8 bases between. Germline CDR1 and CDR2: SQVTM and ANQGSEA.